In its sample, the clone carrying this TCR beta chain was seen once. This specimen comes from a study of cytomegalovirus exposure and HLA in healthy donors. Sequencing was performed with immunoSEQ multiplex PCR; in TCRdb, only in-frame clones are kept and a portion is missing. The data contain approximately 270,000 clones, about 90% of them singletons. The donors were part of the validation cohort of 120 subjects. That cohort was separate from the first cohort, which comprised some 670 subjects. This TCR derives from a man aged 18 to 35 in good health and CMV-seropositive. Source material: PBMCs.

The CDR3 DNA reads TGCAGCGTGGACCTAGCGGGAGGGCCCGGTGAGCAGTTCTTC. Amino acids: CSVDLAGGPGEQFF. This chain uses TRBV29-1 with TRBJ2-1, with 12 nucleotides matching TRBD2. Germline CDR1 SQVTM, CDR2 ANQGSEA. V lost 6 bases and J lost 9; bases outside the gene matches: 9. The CDR3 spans 14 residues.